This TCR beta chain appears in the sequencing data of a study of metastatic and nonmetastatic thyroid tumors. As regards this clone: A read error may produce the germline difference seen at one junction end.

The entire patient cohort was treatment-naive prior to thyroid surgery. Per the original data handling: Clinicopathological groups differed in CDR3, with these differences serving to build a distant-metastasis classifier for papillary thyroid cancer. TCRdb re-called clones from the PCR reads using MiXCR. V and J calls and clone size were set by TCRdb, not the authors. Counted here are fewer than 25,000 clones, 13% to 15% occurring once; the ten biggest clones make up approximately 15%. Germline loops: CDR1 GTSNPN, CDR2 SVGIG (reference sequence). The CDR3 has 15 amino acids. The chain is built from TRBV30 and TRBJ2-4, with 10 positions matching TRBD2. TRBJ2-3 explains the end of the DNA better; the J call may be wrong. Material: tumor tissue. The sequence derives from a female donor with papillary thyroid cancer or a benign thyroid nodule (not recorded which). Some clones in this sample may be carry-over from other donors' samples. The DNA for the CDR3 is TGTGCCTGGACTAGCGGGAGAGGTGGCACAGATACTCAGTATTTT. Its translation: CAWTSGRGGTDTQYF.